The 30 T cell receptor beta chains given below trace back to one sample, sequenced in a study of OX40 agonist ivuxolimab in advanced cancers. Assay used: immunoSEQ multiplex PCR; TCRdb lists only in-frame clones, some missing. The sample lists over 25,000 clones; about 74% were seen once. Sequencing was performed on CD4+ or CD8+ T cells sorted from blood, taken in a trial of the OX40 agonist ivuxolimab. Receptors originate from an adult with an advanced solid tumor such as melanoma, head and neck, liver or kidney cancer.

The chain joins TRBV15 to TRBJ2-2; 7 bases align to TRBD2. The CDR3 covers 16 residues. Germline V gene lookup returns CDR1 LNHNV and CDR2 YYDKDF (reference sequence). Unmatched junction bases numbered 8, after V lost 0 bases and J lost 7 bases. CDR3 protein: CATSRDGQRGLGELFF. The DNA for the CDR3 is TGTGCCACCAGCAGAGATGGTCAGCGGGGACTCGGGGAGCTGTTTTTT.

The rearrangement uses TRBV6-1 and TRBJ1-5; D perhaps matches TRBD1 (6 bases). The CDR3 has 15 amino acids. The germline gives CDR1 MNHNS, CDR2 SASEGT. Trimming removed 2 bases at V and 5 bases at J, with 13 bases between. CDR3: CASSEWRDTYQPQHF. CDR3 nucleotide sequence: TGTGCCAGCAGTGAATGGAGGGACACATATCAGCCCCAGCATTTT.

J is TRBJ2-2 and V is TRBV7-2; TRBD2 matches 8 bases. The CDR3 covers 17 residues. V dropped 0 bases and J dropped 5; count of bases not matched to a gene: 8. Germline V gives CDR1 SGHTA, CDR2 FQGNSA. CDR3 sequence (DNA): TGTGCCAGCAGCTTAGCACGCGGGGGGCTAGGGACCGGGGAGCTGTTTTTT. Protein: CASSLARGGLGTGELFF.

As DNA, the CDR3 is TGTGCCAGCAGCTTGGCGGGGGGTCAGCCCCAGCATTTT. Translating it yields CASSLAGGQPQHF. The chain recombines TRBV5-6 with TRBJ1-5, with a tentative D call TRBD1 (5 bases). Germline V gene sequence: CDR1 SGHDT, CDR2 YYEEEE. This CDR3 comprises 13 residues. Trimming pared 0 bases from V and 6 bases from J, leaving 7 bases between.

The gene calls are TRBV11-2 and TRBJ1-1; TRBD1 is a possible D gene (5 bases). CDR3 length: 14 residues. Germline V lookup: CDR1 SGHAT, CDR2 FQNNGV. Trimming pared 4 bases from V and 8 bases from J, leaving 17 bases between. In DNA, the CDR3 is TGTGCCAGCAGCTCTCGACGAGGGGCAGGAGAAGCTTTCTTT. Encoded protein: CASSSRRGAGEAFF.

This clone was observed a few times. The chain carries TRBV9 and TRBJ1-1, with unresolved D. CDR3 length: 14 residues. CDR1 and CDR2 (germline): SGDLS, YYNGEE. V lost 2 bases to trimming and J lost 4 bases, with 12 bases between them. CDR3 nucleotides: TGTGCCAGCAGCGTGATAGGAGGTGGCACTGAAGCTTTCTTT. Its protein is CASSVIGGGTEAFF.

This chain links TRBV5-4 with TRBJ1-2; D is possibly TRBD1 (5 bases). Trimming left V 6 bases short and J 4 bases short, with 22 bases between. The CDR3 loop spans 16 amino acids. Per the germline V gene, CDR1 is SGHNT and CDR2 is YYREEE (reference sequence). CDR3 protein: CASISTGTENFYGYTF. The CDR3 DNA reads TGTGCCAGCATCAGCACGGGGACGGAGAACTTCTATGGCTACACCTTC.

The chain employs TRBV5-1 and TRBJ2-3; tentative D call: TRBD1 (6 bases). Germline values: CDR1 SGHRS, CDR2 YFSETQ. Trimming shortened V by 4 bases and J by 2 bases, and 8 bases separated the two germline ends. The CDR3 runs 13 residues. The CDR3 protein is CASSRGYTDTQYF. The CDR3 DNA is TGCGCCAGCAGCAGGGGGTACACAGATACGCAGTATTTT.

The DNA of the CDR3 is TGTGCCAGCAGCCGCAGGGGGCTATCTGAAGCTTTCTTT. Its protein is CASSRRGLSEAFF. The rearrangement links TRBV5-6 to TRBJ1-1; 8 nucleotides align to TRBD1. The CDR3 is made up of 13 amino acids. The germline CDR1 and CDR2 sequences are SGHDT and YYEEEE. Trimming at V came to 4 bases and at J to 6 bases, leaving 5 bases not matched to a gene. Using reference TRBV5-6 and TRBJ1-1 for the parts outside the CDR3, the full variable domain is DAGVTQSPTHLIKTRGQQVTLRCSPKSGHDTVSWYQQALGQGPQFIFQYYEEEERQRGNFPDRFSGHQFPNYSSELNVNALLLGDSALYLCASSRRGLSEAFFGQGTRLTVV.

The genes are TRBV28 and TRBJ1-1, with D unresolved. Germline-derived CDR1 and CDR2 are MDHEN and SYDVKM. The CDR3 runs 12 residues. Trimming stripped 3 bases from V and 10 bases from J, with 12 bases between. CDR3 residues: CASSLGRLRAFF. The CDR3 coding sequence is TGTGCCAGCAGTTTGGGTCGGTTGAGAGCTTTCTTT. Complete variable domain (other parts from reference TRBV28 and TRBJ1-1): DVKVTQSSRYLVKRTGEKVFLECVQDMDHENMFWYRQDPGLGLRLIYFSYDVKMKEKGDIPEGYSVSREKKERFSLILESASTNQTSMYLCASSLGRLRAFFGQGTRLTVV.

A single count supports this clone. The genes are TRBV11-3 and TRBJ2-3, with no clear D. Trimming stripped 1 base from V and 6 bases from J, with 2 bases between. This CDR3 has 11 amino acids. In germline, CDR1 is SGHNT, CDR2 YENEEA. The CDR3 DNA is TGTGCCAGCAGCTTAGGGGATACGCAGTATTTT. It yields the protein CASSLGDTQYF.

This clone was observed a single time. The CDR3 spells CASSHLSTDTQYF. CDR3 coding DNA: TGCGCCAGCAGCCACCTGAGCACAGATACGCAGTATTTT. The rearrangement uses TRBV5-1 and TRBJ2-3, with unresolved D. The germline V gene encodes CDR1 SGHRS and CDR2 YFSETQ. CDR3 length equals 13 residues. V was cut by 4 bases and J by 0 bases, with 6 bases left in between.

Only a few counts were recorded for this clone. J is TRBJ1-5 and V is TRBV10-3; 9 bases line up with TRBD1. The trim removed 5 bases at V and 4 bases at J, leaving 3 bases unmatched. This CDR3 has 14 amino acids. Germline lookup yields CDR1 ENHRY and CDR2 SYGVKD. CDR3 in amino acids: CAISSGTGNQPQHF. In DNA form, the CDR3 reads TGTGCCATCAGTTCCGGGACAGGGAATCAGCCCCAGCATTTT.

V gene TRBV5-6 combines with J gene TRBJ1-1; TRBD1 matches 9 bases. There are 13 residues in the CDR3. V dropped 6 bases and J dropped 8; count of bases not matched to a gene: 8. Germline V gives CDR1 SGHDT, CDR2 YYEEEE. The DNA of the CDR3 is TGTGCCAGCACCAGGGACAGGGCCGGCGAAGCTTTCTTT. It encodes CASTRDRAGEAFF.

The genes are TRBV2 and TRBJ1-3; a possible D gene is TRBD1 (5 bases). This CDR3 comprises 13 residues. Germline CDR1 reads SNHLY; CDR2 reads FYNNEI. V shed 7 bases and J shed 0 bases, with 7 bases lying between them. In nucleotides, the CDR3 is TGTGCCAGCATACAGGACTCTGGAAACACCATATATTTT. Translation gives CASIQDSGNTIYF.

CDR3 DNA: TGTGCCAGCTCACTATACAGGGATTCACCCCTCCACTTT. This translates into CASSLYRDSPLHF. This rearrangement joins TRBV18 to TRBJ1-6, with D maybe TRBD1 (6 bases). The CDR3 loop spans 13 amino acids. Per germline, CDR1 KGHSH and CDR2 LQKENI. V was trimmed by 4 bases and J by 8 bases, leaving 9 bases between them.

This clone was observed a single time. V is TRBV7-9 and J is TRBJ2-5, with 8 bases lining up with TRBD2. The CDR3 has 16 amino acids. V shed 1 base, J shed 1 base, and the junction held 5 bases outside the gene matches. Germline CDR1 SEHNR, CDR2 FQNEAQ (reference sequence). CDR3 nucleotides: TGTGCCAGCAGCTTAGTGGGCGGGGGGCCCCAAGAGACCCAGTACTTC. This encodes CASSLVGGGPQETQYF.

A few counts support this clone. The rearrangement links TRBV7-9 to TRBJ1-6; tentative D call: TRBD1 (5 bases). The CDR3 is made up of 13 amino acids. V lost 3 bases to trimming and J lost 14 bases, with 14 bases between them. Germline V gene sequence: CDR1 SEHNR, CDR2 FQNEAQ (reference sequence). This chain's CDR3 is CASSFGTDSTLHF. The CDR3, as DNA: TGTGCCAGCAGCTTCGGGACGGACTCCACCCTCCACTTT.

This clone was recorded a few times. The genes are TRBV10-3 and TRBJ2-3; the D gene could be TRBD1 or TRBD2 (6 bases each). Looked up from germline, CDR1 is ENHRY and CDR2 is SYGVKD. This CDR3 comprises 15 residues. Trimming removed 11 bases at V and 2 bases at J, with 20 bases between. As DNA, the CDR3 is TGTGCCGCCCAACGAGGGGGGCTAATCACAGATACGCAGTATTTT. Translated: CAAQRGGLITDTQYF.

The rearrangement uses TRBV7-7 and TRBJ1-1; 7 nucleotides agree with TRBD1. The CDR3 contains 15 residues. V shed 4 bases and J 5 bases; nucleotides not matched to a gene: 10. Germline CDR1 is SSHAT and CDR2 is FNYEAQ (reference sequence). This chain's CDR3 is CASSSTPDRVTEAFF. The CDR3 DNA sequence: TGTGCCAGCAGCTCGACCCCAGACAGGGTGACTGAAGCTTTCTTT.

This chain connects TRBV6-6 to TRBJ1-6, with D unresolved. The CDR3 covers 12 residues. Germline V gene data show CDR1 as MNHNY and CDR2 as SVGAGI (reference sequence). Trimming took 4 bases from V and 7 from J, leaving 5 bases between them. Here the CDR3 reads CASSLVNSPLHF. CDR3 in DNA: TGTGCCAGCAGTTTGGTGAATTCACCCCTCCACTTT.

The rearrangement links TRBV7-2 to TRBJ2-5; TRBD2 is a possible D gene (6 bases). Germline loops: CDR1 SGHTA, CDR2 FQGNSA. The CDR3 loop spans 14 amino acids. The V gene lost 5 bases and the J gene lost 4 bases, with 14 bases spanning the gap. CDR3 in DNA: TGTGCCAGCAGCCCGCGGCGCGGGACAGAGACCCAGTACTTC. It yields the protein CASSPRRGTETQYF.

The chain joins TRBV18 to TRBJ1-5; 10 bases fit TRBD1. Germline V gene lookup returns CDR1 KGHSH and CDR2 LQKENI. V was pared by 3 bases and J by 11 bases, with 4 bases of the junction left unmatched. The CDR3 is 13 residues long. CDR3 nucleotide sequence: TGTGCCAGCTCACCGGGACAGGGGACCGCCCAGCATTTT. It codes for CASSPGQGTAQHF.

This clone was detected only a few times. The chain combines TRBV7-9 with TRBJ2-3; TRBD2 matches at 7 bases. Germline CDR1 is SEHNR and CDR2 is FQNEAQ (reference sequence). The CDR3 has 16 residues. With V trimmed by 3 bases and J by 3 bases, 9 bases remained unmatched. CDR3 sequence: CASSLATSRVTDTQYF. DNA for the CDR3: TGTGCCAGCAGCTTGGCGACTAGCCGGGTTACAGATACGCAGTATTTT.

The rearrangement uses TRBV6-5 and TRBJ2-7, with TRBD1 matching over 9 bases. Germline V CDR1 and CDR2: MNHEY, SVGAGI. The CDR3 totals 14 residues. V trimming: 4 bases; J trimming: 4 bases; junction bases outside the gene matches: 5. CDR3 in DNA: TGTGCCAGCAGTTCAGACAGGGGGTATTACGAGCAGTACTTC. This gives the protein CASSSDRGYYEQYF.

The table lists this clone with a few counts. Other DNA sequences in this specimen translate into the identical CDR3. This sequence joins TRBV5-1 and TRBJ1-1, with D maybe TRBD1 (5 bases). From germline, CDR1 is SGHRS and CDR2 YFSETQ. The V and J ends lost 1 base and 1 base respectively, with 8 bases between them. The CDR3 totals 14 residues. Written as DNA, the CDR3 is TGCGCCAGCAGCTTGAGAGGGGCGAACACTGAAGCTTTCTTT. Translating it yields CASSLRGANTEAFF.

The genes are TRBV5-8 and TRBJ1-4; D uncertain. The CDR3 covers 13 residues. Germline values: CDR1 SGHTS, CDR2 YDEGEE. V lost 1 base, J lost 7 bases, and 8 bases lay in between. CDR3 region: CASSLLAVEKLFF. As DNA, the CDR3 is TGTGCCAGCAGCTTGCTCGCGGTTGAAAAACTGTTTTTT.

The rearrangement links TRBV14 to TRBJ1-2; 7 positions match TRBD1. Germline-derived CDR1 and CDR2 are SGHDN and FVKESK. This CDR3 contains 15 residues. J gave up 2 bases and V 6 bases, and 9 bases lay outside the gene matches. CDR3 sequence reads: CASRWDSRANYGYTF. The CDR3 DNA sequence: TGTGCCAGCAGGTGGGACAGTAGGGCCAACTATGGCTACACCTTC.

By its share, this clone is medium-sized (0.01 to 0.1%). The chain has TRBV30 and TRBJ2-2, with TRBD1 identical over 7 bases. V shed 1 base, J shed 1 base, and the junction held 0 bases outside the gene matches. The CDR3 consists of 14 residues. Germline V gives CDR1 GTSNPN, CDR2 SVGIG (reference sequence). CDR3 sequence reads: CAWSGQGNTGELFF. Here the CDR3 DNA reads TGTGCCTGGAGTGGACAGGGGAACACCGGGGAGCTGTTTTTT.

This clone is deemed medium-sized. The same CDR3 arises from other DNA sequences in this sample as well. The V and J genes are TRBV15 and TRBJ2-7; no firm D call. Per germline, CDR1 LNHNV and CDR2 YYDKDF (reference sequence). The germline V and J ends were trimmed by 0 bases and 4 bases, with 7 bases remaining between them. The CDR3 is 13 residues long. The CDR3 loop is CATSREGGYEQYV. The CDR3 DNA sequence: TGTGCCACCAGCAGAGAGGGCGGATACGAGCAGTACGTC.